In its sample, the clone carrying this T cell receptor beta chain was seen once. Its antigen is unidentified. Repertoires were generated with immunoSEQ multiplex PCR, while TCRdb's copy carries only in-frame clones and drops some. The table has approximately 16,000 clones, approximately 89% seen once; the top ten hold around 23%. This sample is drawn from a study of T cells in localized non-small cell lung cancer. Germline CDR1 LNHDA, CDR2 SQIVND (reference sequence). This CDR3 comprises 12 residues. The V end was cut by 9 bases, the J end by 6 bases, with 14 bases between. Overall study findings and caveats: Patients showing higher blood T cell density tended to see longer overall survival. Adjacent lung was found to contain a median roughly 50 of the top 100 tumor clones. Owing to sequencing of a solitary tumor region, heterogeneity cannot be discounted. Compared with tumor, uninvolved adjacent lung displayed greater T cell clonality, ranking highest overall.

The sequence came from a female donor at least 60 years old with stage I squamous cell lung carcinoma. The chain has TRBV19 and TRBJ1-2, with D tentatively TRBD1 (6 bases). Here the sequenced sample was peripheral blood, taken before any cancer treatment. This CDR3 reads CASRLGGHGYTF. The CDR3 DNA reads TGTGCCAGCCGCCTGGGGGGCCATGGCTACACCTTC.